Each of the 3 T cell receptor beta chains below was sequenced from the same sample in a study of long-term antiretroviral therapy in people with HIV. The assay, immunoSEQ v3.0, was run at survey level. Assay used: immunoSEQ multiplex PCR; TCRdb lists only in-frame clones, some missing. The repertoire holds some 29,000 clones, 95% to 98% seen once, with over 1.5% in the top ten. This sample comprised unsorted PBMCs, obtained 7.6 years after starting antiretroviral therapy. The source of these receptors is a man aged 25-45 years with HIV.

The chain uses TRBV5-1 and TRBJ1-1; D is possibly TRBD1 (5 bases). V was trimmed by 4 bases and J by 0 bases, leaving 13 bases between them. Germline-derived CDR1 and CDR2 are SGHRS and YFSETQ. The CDR3 spans 15 residues. The CDR3 coding sequence is TGCGCCAGCAGCCCGGGACTGAACATGAACACTGAAGCTTTCTTT. Translated: CASSPGLNMNTEAFF.

V gene TRBV9 combines with J gene TRBJ2-5; TRBD2 aligns across 9 bases. This CDR3 region has 16 residues. In germline, CDR1 is SGDLS, CDR2 YYNGEE. Losses at the gene ends were 0 bases for V and 1 base for J; bases not matched to a gene: 4. The CDR3 DNA sequence: TGTGCCAGCAGCGTAGAGGCGACTAGCGGCCAAGAGACCCAGTACTTC. Protein product: CASSVEATSGQETQYF. The full variable domain, rest sourced from reference TRBV9 and TRBJ2-5, is DSGVTQTPKHLITATGQRVTLRCSPRSGDLSVYWYQQSLDQGLQFLIQYYNGEERAKGNILERFSAQQFPDLHSELNLSSLELGDSALYFCASSVEATSGQETQYFGPGTRLLVL.

This clone came up a few times. The chain recombines TRBV6-6 with TRBJ1-2; D not resolved. Germline V gives CDR1 MNHNY, CDR2 SVGAGI (reference sequence). The CDR3 has 16 residues. Between the trimmed V and J ends, which lost 0 bases and 0 bases, there was a span of 11 bases. The CDR3 sequence: CASSYSETGTNYGYTF. The CDR3 DNA reads as TGTGCCAGCAGTTACTCTGAGACGGGGACTAACTATGGCTACACCTTC.